What follows are 3 T cell receptor beta chains derived from one specimen sequenced in a study of metastatic and nonmetastatic thyroid tumors. Thyroid surgery had not been preceded by any treatment in any patient. TCRdb called clones again from the PCR reads with MiXCR. Of 5,500 to 6,500 clones detected, roughly a third appear once; the ten largest clones hold around 17%. Sequenced material: tumor tissue. All receptors derive from a male donor with papillary thyroid cancer or a benign thyroid nodule (not recorded which). Some clones in this sample may be carry-over from other donors' samples.

This clone came up a few times. The chain combines TRBV6-1 with TRBJ2-5, with 8 bases matching TRBD2. The CDR3 consists of 14 residues. Germline loops: CDR1 MNHNS, CDR2 SASEGT. Trimming cost V 5 bases and J 7 bases; bases outside gene matches: 9. The CDR3 loop reads CASSSGGRSMTQYF. CDR3 sequence (DNA): TGTGCCAGCAGTAGCGGCGGGAGGTCAATGACCCAGTACTTC.

The rearrangement joins TRBV13 to TRBJ1-6; D might be TRBD1 (5 bases). Per the germline V gene, CDR1 is PRHDT and CDR2 is FYEKMQ (reference sequence). The CDR3 has 13 residues. V lost 8 bases to trimming and J lost 0 bases, with 5 bases between them. Here the CDR3 reads CASQGSYNSPLHF. The CDR3 DNA reads as TGTGCCAGCCAGGGCTCCTATAATTCACCCCTCCACTTT. Combining the CDR3 with reference TRBV13 and TRBJ1-6 gives the whole variable domain AAGVIQSPRHLIKEKRETATLKCYPIPRHDTVYWYQQGPGQDPQFLISFYEKMQSDKGSIPDRFSAQQFSDYHSELNMSSLELGDSALYFCASQGSYNSPLHFGNGTRLTVT.

The chain carries TRBV9 and TRBJ1-5; D is undetermined. Germline CDR1 reads SGDLS; CDR2 reads YYNGEE. The CDR3 runs to 15 residues. V was trimmed by 3 bases and J by 1 base, leaving 11 bases between them. CDR3 sequence reads: CASSADVGSNQPQHF. The CDR3 coding sequence is TGTGCCAGCAGCGCCGATGTGGGGAGCAATCAGCCCCAGCATTTT.